This T cell receptor beta chain was observed in a study of spatial heterogeneity in lung cancer. In the study overall: The mean occurrence of each unique TCR and UMI combination in raw reads exceeded nine. Whole-study findings and limits: Tumoral mutation counts were tracked by counts of expanded intratumoral alpha and beta TCRs. Coverage was estimated at roughly 7% of tumor T cells for alpha chains and roughly 14% for beta chains.

Time point noted: sample taken at primary tumor resection. Donors were roughly 72 untreated early-stage non-small cell lung cancer patients. From tumor, nontumor lung or frozen PBMC, whole RNA was taken unsorted for sequencing. Germline loops: CDR1 SGHRS, CDR2 YFSETQ. There are 15 residues in the CDR3. V lost 4 bases, J lost 5 bases, and 6 bases stayed unmatched. This clonotype showed up many times. Its antigen is not known. TCRdb reanalysed the 5' RACE reads using MiXCR and keeps one entry per CDR3 protein. The data show about 11,000 distinct CDR3 sequences, with around an eighth seen just once and over 9.5% held by the top ten.

Material: lung tumor tissue, obtained at surgery. This chain connects TRBV5-1 to TRBJ2-5, with 12 positions matching TRBD2. The receptor was isolated from a female donor with early-stage non-small cell lung cancer. The CDR3 sequence: CASSRTGTSGETQYF. The DNA of the CDR3 is TGCGCCAGCAGCAGAACCGGGACTAGCGGGGAGACCCAGTACTTC. Based on the CDR3 plus reference TRBV5-1 and TRBJ2-5, the full variable domain is KAGVTQTPRYLIKTRGQQVTLSCSPISGHRSVSWYQQTPGQGLQFLFEYFSETQRNKGNFPGRFSGRQFSNSRSEMNVSTLELGDSALYLCASSRTGTSGETQYFGPGTRLLVL.